The 32 T cell receptor beta chains listed next were all sequenced from one sample in a study of cytomegalovirus exposure and HLA in healthy donors. The PCR employed 60 Vbeta primers together with 13 Jbeta primers. Produced via immunoSEQ multiplex PCR; TCRdb's table is partial and in-frame only. The sample shows roughly 130,000 clones, less than 85% of them seen only once. What was sequenced was PBMCs. The receptors come from a man aged 40-55 years in good health and CMV-seronegative.

J is TRBJ2-5 and V is TRBV29-1; tentative D call: TRBD2 (8 bases). The CDR3 loop spans 14 amino acids. The V gene lost 6 bases and the J gene lost 4 bases, with 18 bases spanning the gap. CDR1 is SQVTM, CDR2 ANQGSEA, per germline. CDR3 coding DNA: TGCAGCGTCCGCCCGGGAGGGGGCGGAGAGACCCAGTACTTC. The encoded protein is CSVRPGGGGETQYF.

The rearrangement uses TRBV29-1 and TRBJ1-2; D unclear. The germline V and J ends were trimmed by 0 bases and 4 bases, with 15 bases remaining between them. This CDR3 is 15 amino acids long. In germline, CDR1 is SQVTM, CDR2 ANQGSEA. In DNA, the CDR3 is TGCAGCGTTGAAGATCCTGAGCGACCCGTCTATGGCTACACCTTC. Translating gives CSVEDPERPVYGYTF.

The chain's CDR3 is CASSLKGDQNTIYF. For the CDR3, the DNA is TGTGCCAGCAGCTTAAAGGGGGATCAAAACACCATATATTTT. The chain uses TRBV7-8 and TRBJ1-3, with a weak D call TRBD1 (6 bases). The CDR3 has 14 residues. Germline-derived CDR1 and CDR2 are SGHVS and FQNEAQ. V was clipped by 2 bases and J by 6 bases, with 11 bases between them.

This sequence joins TRBV6-6 and TRBJ1-5, with 8 bases aligning to TRBD1. The CDR3 is 14 residues long. V lost 6 bases and J lost 5; bases outside the gene matches: 6. The germline V gene has CDR1 MNHNY and CDR2 SVGAGI (reference sequence). CDR3: CASSQGQVDQPQHF. Here the CDR3 DNA reads TGTGCCAGCAGCCAGGGACAGGTGGATCAGCCCCAGCATTTT.

The chain is built from TRBV29-1 and TRBJ2-5; 7 positions agree with TRBD1. Germline loops: CDR1 SQVTM, CDR2 ANQGSEA. This CDR3 is 12 amino acids long. V was clipped by 4 bases and J by 5 bases; unmatched bases: 4. The CDR3 reads CSVAGGGETQYF. DNA of the CDR3: TGCAGCGTTGCAGGGGGTGGTGAGACCCAGTACTTC.

The chain joins TRBV19 to TRBJ1-5; tentatively, D is TRBD1 (5 bases). Trimming removed 1 base at V and 5 bases at J, with 15 bases between. This CDR3 region has 16 residues. In germline, CDR1 is LNHDA, CDR2 SQIVND (reference sequence). CDR3 residues: CASSIGQGRIDQPQHF. DNA for the CDR3: TGTGCCAGTAGTATAGGGCAGGGAAGGATCGATCAGCCCCAGCATTTT.

This chain links TRBV30 with TRBJ2-2; D perhaps matches TRBD1 (6 bases). Germline V gives CDR1 GTSNPN, CDR2 SVGIG (reference sequence). The CDR3 has 15 amino acids. V dropped 0 bases and J dropped 2 bases, with 10 bases sitting between them. This chain's CDR3 is CAWSVSGDNTGELFF. The CDR3 DNA reads as TGTGCCTGGAGTGTTTCAGGGGATAACACCGGGGAGCTGTTTTTT.

This sequence joins TRBV28 and TRBJ1-5; 9 bases agree with TRBD1. V lost 5 bases and J lost 6; bases outside the gene matches: 8. The CDR3 is made up of 15 amino acids. Germline loops: CDR1 MDHEN, CDR2 SYDVKM. In nucleotides, the CDR3 is TGTGCCAGCAGTCCCGCGACAGGGGGTCCTCAGCCCCAGCATTTT. Translated: CASSPATGGPQPQHF.

This clone has only one observation. This rearrangement joins TRBV2 to TRBJ1-2; 8 bases match TRBD1. This CDR3 contains 12 residues. The ends lost 6 bases at V and 6 bases at J; junction bases unmatched: 3. Germline V gene sequence: CDR1 SNHLY, CDR2 FYNNEI. CDR3 bases: TGTGCCAGCAGGACGGGACAGGATGGCTACACCTTC. It codes for CASRTGQDGYTF.

This chain uses TRBV5-6 with TRBJ1-6; tentatively, D is TRBD1 (5 bases). This CDR3 is 16 amino acids long. Germline-derived CDR1 and CDR2 are SGHDT and YYEEEE. The V gene lost 6 bases and the J gene lost 11 bases, with 24 bases spanning the gap. CDR3 loop: CASTKSPGQGTTPLHF. The CDR3 DNA sequence: TGTGCCAGCACCAAATCCCCCGGGCAGGGTACGACACCCCTCCACTTT. Supplemented by reference TRBV5-6 and TRBJ1-6, the full variable domain reads DAGVTQSPTHLIKTRGQQVTLRCSPKSGHDTVSWYQQALGQGPQFIFQYYEEEERQRGNFPDRFSGHQFPNYSSELNVNALLLGDSALYLCASTKSPGQGTTPLHFGNGTRLTVT.

V usage is TRBV9 and J usage is TRBJ2-5, with 13 positions matching TRBD2. Trimming took 2 bases from V and 1 from J; bases not matched to a gene: 8. This CDR3 is 18 amino acids long. Germline V gene sequence: CDR1 SGDLS, CDR2 YYNGEE. The CDR3 here is CASSVATGTSGTQETQYF. CDR3 bases: TGTGCCAGCAGCGTGGCCACCGGGACTAGCGGGACCCAAGAGACCCAGTACTTC.

The gene calls are TRBV28 and TRBJ2-3; 10 nucleotides match TRBD2. The CDR3 has 15 amino acids. Germline V lookup: CDR1 MDHEN, CDR2 SYDVKM. Unmatched junction bases numbered 6, after V lost 3 bases and J lost 6 bases. CDR3 residues: CASSFLAGGVDTQYF. The CDR3, as DNA: TGTGCCAGCAGTTTCTTAGCGGGGGGAGTGGATACGCAGTATTTT.

This clone occurred once. The chain has TRBV7-2 and TRBJ2-7; the match to TRBD2 covers 8 bases. The CDR3 consists of 14 residues. The trim removed 3 bases at V and 6 bases at J, leaving 7 bases unmatched. Germline CDR1 is SGHTA and CDR2 is FQGNSA. In DNA, the CDR3 is TGTGCCAGCAGCTTTAATGGACTAGCTCGCGAGCAGTACTTC. Residues: CASSFNGLAREQYF.

The rearrangement links TRBV15 to TRBJ2-6; D unresolved. The CDR3 totals 16 residues. The V gene lost 5 bases and the J gene lost 3 bases, with 14 bases spanning the gap. Germline V lookup: CDR1 LNHNV, CDR2 YYDKDF (reference sequence). Here the CDR3 reads CATSGTRMLGANVLTF. CDR3 DNA: TGTGCCACCAGCGGTACGAGAATGCTTGGGGCCAACGTCCTGACTTTC.

The J gene is TRBJ2-1, the V gene TRBV18; the match to TRBD1 covers 8 bases. V was pared by 3 bases and J by 6 bases, with 7 bases of the junction left unmatched. There are 15 residues in the CDR3. In germline, CDR1 is KGHSH, CDR2 LQKENI. As DNA, the CDR3 is TGTGCCAGCTCACCGAACAGGGGGGACGGCAATGAGCAGTTCTTC. The encoded protein is CASSPNRGDGNEQFF. Full variable domain (rest looked up from reference TRBV18 and TRBJ2-1): NAGVMQNPRHLVRRRGQEARLRCSPMKGHSHVYWYRQLPEEGLKFMVYLQKENIIDESGMPKERFSAEFPKEGPSILRIQQVVRGDSAAYFCASSPNRGDGNEQFFGPGTRLTVL.

The sample holds one count of this clone. The gene calls are TRBV28 and TRBJ2-2, with a weak D call TRBD1 (6 bases). CDR1 MDHEN and CDR2 SYDVKM come from the germline V gene. CDR3 size: 14 residues. The V and J ends lost 4 bases and 1 base respectively, with 7 bases between them. The CDR3 DNA follows: TGTGCCAGCAGTTCACAGGGGAACACCGGGGAGCTGTTTTTT. Translating gives CASSSQGNTGELFF.

The chain employs TRBV27 and TRBJ1-3; 7 bases map to TRBD1. Germline V gene data show CDR1 as MNHEY and CDR2 as SMNVEV (reference sequence). The trim removed 5 bases at V and 0 bases at J, leaving 7 bases unmatched. The CDR3 has 16 residues. DNA for the CDR3: TGTGCCAGCAGTGGGCCGGGACAGTCCTCTGGAAACACCATATATTTT. Protein sequence: CASSGPGQSSGNTIYF.

This chain connects TRBV2 to TRBJ1-2, with TRBD1 identical over 12 bases. This CDR3 spans 17 amino acids. Germline CDR1 is SNHLY and CDR2 is FYNNEI. The J segment lost 4 bases and the V segment lost 7 bases, leaving 13 bases of the junction unmatched. The CDR3 nucleotides are TGTGCCAGCACCTTGGGGACAGGGGGCAAGGAAGGCTATGGCTACACCTTC. Protein sequence: CASTLGTGGKEGYGYTF.

The chain's CDR3 is CAWSTGVGSNQPQHF. The CDR3 coding sequence is TGTGCCTGGAGTACAGGTGTCGGTAGTAATCAGCCCCAGCATTTT. V is TRBV30 and J is TRBJ1-5, with D maybe TRBD1 (5 bases). V lost 2 bases and J 4 bases, leaving 15 bases between the germline ends. CDR1 and CDR2 from the germline V gene are GTSNPN and SVGIG (reference sequence). The CDR3 consists of 15 residues. Variable domain in full (rest from reference TRBV30 and TRBJ1-5): SQTIHQWPATLVQPVGSPLSLECTVEGTSNPNLYWYRQAAGRGLQLLFYSVGIGQISSEVPQNLSASRPQDRQFILSSKKLLLSDSGFYLCAWSTGVGSNQPQHFGDGTRLSIL.

CDR3 nucleotide sequence: TGTGCCAGCAGCGGGCAGTTGAACACTGAAGCTTTCTTT. Translating gives CASSGQLNTEAFF. The genes are TRBV11-2 and TRBJ1-1, with D unclear. Germline V gene sequence: CDR1 SGHAT, CDR2 FQNNGV. The V gene lost 5 bases and the J gene lost 0 bases, with 7 bases spanning the gap. The CDR3 is made up of 13 amino acids.

The chain carries TRBV6-4 and TRBJ2-3; TRBD2 matches 10 bases. V gave up 3 bases and J gave up 4 bases; unmatched junction bases: 4. CDR3 length equals 15 residues. Germline values: CDR1 MRHNA, CDR2 SNTAGT. The CDR3 DNA reads as TGTGCCAGCAGTGATCTAGCGGGAGTATCAGATACGCAGTATTTT. Its translation is CASSDLAGVSDTQYF.

This chain uses TRBV19 with TRBJ1-6; a possible D gene is TRBD1 (6 bases). Trimming took 2 bases from V and 7 from J, leaving 9 bases between them. The CDR3 has 14 residues. Germline lookup yields CDR1 LNHDA and CDR2 SQIVND (reference sequence). The CDR3, as DNA: TGTGCCAGTAGTATATCCAGGGGCAATTCACCCCTCCACTTT. Protein: CASSISRGNSPLHF.

The chain carries TRBV6-1 and TRBJ2-5, with D tentatively TRBD1 (6 bases). Between the trimmed V and J ends, which lost 7 bases and 2 bases, there was a span of 11 bases. CDR3 size: 13 residues. The germline V gene encodes CDR1 MNHNS and CDR2 SASEGT. The CDR3 bases are TGTGCCAGCAACAGACAGGAACAAGAGACCCAGTACTTC. Translating gives CASNRQEQETQYF.

The V gene is TRBV7-9, the J gene TRBJ2-2, with TRBD2 matching 8 bases. CDR3 length: 15 amino acids. V shed 6 bases and J 5 bases; nucleotides not matched to a gene: 8. Germline V gene data show CDR1 as SEHNR and CDR2 as FQNEAQ (reference sequence). Written as DNA, the CDR3 is TGTGCCAGCAGACGAAGCGGGGGAGGGACCGGGGAGCTGTTTTTT. Translation: CASRRSGGGTGELFF.

The chain links TRBV4-1 to TRBJ1-1, with 7 bases lining up with TRBD1. The germline gives CDR1 MGHRA, CDR2 YSYEKL. Trimming cost V 4 bases and J 4 bases; bases outside gene matches: 6. The CDR3 is 14 residues long. CDR3 DNA sequence: TGCGCCAGCAGCCTATCAGGGGGAGGCACTGAAGCTTTCTTT. Translation: CASSLSGGGTEAFF.

This clone was observed a few times. The V call is TRBV7-6, the J call TRBJ2-1, with D perhaps matching TRBD1 (5 bases). The V and J ends lost 3 bases and 6 bases respectively, with 12 bases between them. CDR1 SGHVS and CDR2 FNYEAQ come from the germline V gene. The CDR3 is 14 amino acids. The DNA of the CDR3 is TGTGCCAGCAGCTTCTCGCCGACAGTCAATGAGCAGTTCTTC. This gives the protein CASSFSPTVNEQFF.

The chain couples TRBV18 to TRBJ1-1; D is uncertain. Germline CDR1 reads KGHSH; CDR2 reads LQKENI. The V end was cut by 2 bases, the J end by 1 base, with 5 bases between. The CDR3 totals 13 residues. CDR3 sequence reads: CASSPDTNTEAFF. CDR3 sequence (DNA): TGTGCCAGCTCACCAGACACGAACACTGAAGCTTTCTTT.

The chain has TRBV5-1 and TRBJ2-2; the D is unclear. The length of the CDR3 is 13 residues. From germline, CDR1 is SGHRS and CDR2 YFSETQ. With 2 bases removed from V and 4 bases from J, the gap between germline ends came to 6 bases. CDR3: CASSFQATGELFF. In DNA, the CDR3 is TGCGCCAGCAGCTTTCAGGCCACCGGGGAGCTGTTTTTT. Filled out from reference TRBV5-1 and TRBJ2-2, the complete variable domain reads KAGVTQTPRYLIKTRGQQVTLSCSPISGHRSVSWYQQTPGQGLQFLFEYFSETQRNKGNFPGRFSGRQFSNSRSEMNVSTLELGDSALYLCASSFQATGELFFGEGSRLTVL.

CDR3 nucleotide sequence: TGCGCCAGCAGCCAAGCGGGACAGCGCACAGATACGCAGTATTTT. It specifies CASSQAGQRTDTQYF. The chain joins TRBV4-1 to TRBJ2-3; 7 bases line up with TRBD1. The junction had 2 bases not matched to a gene; V was cut back by 1 base and J by 1 base. CDR1 MGHRA and CDR2 YSYEKL come from the germline V gene. CDR3 size: 15 residues.

This clone was seen a single time. CDR3 protein: CASSPVGRGSPSHTQYF. In DNA form, the CDR3 reads TGCGCCAGCAGCCCCGTTGGGCGGGGATCTCCCTCCCATACGCAGTATTTT. The chain carries TRBV5-1 and TRBJ2-3; D possibly corresponds to TRBD2 (6 bases). The CDR3 length is 17 residues. Germline V gene data show CDR1 as SGHRS and CDR2 as YFSETQ. V was pared by 4 bases and J by 7 bases, with 25 bases between.

In this sample, this clone turned up once. This chain links TRBV7-7 with TRBJ2-7, with TRBD2 identical over 8 bases. The CDR3 runs to 14 residues. Germline V CDR1 and CDR2: SSHAT, FNYEAQ (reference sequence). After removal of 2 bases from V and 4 bases from J, the junction contained 4 bases not matched to a gene. The CDR3 DNA reads as TGTGCCAGCAGCTTATTTACGGGAGGGTACGAGCAGTACTTC. Its protein is CASSLFTGGYEQYF. Drawing the rest from reference TRBV7-7 and TRBJ2-7, the complete variable domain is GAGVSQSPRYKVTKRGQDVTLRCDPISSHATLYWYQQALGQGPEFLTYFNYEAQPDKSGLPSDRFSAERPEGSISTLTIQRTEQRDSAMYRCASSLFTGGYEQYFGPGTRLTVT.

This chain joins TRBV25-1 and TRBJ2-7, with D maybe TRBD1 (6 bases). CDR3 length equals 14 residues. Germline lookup yields CDR1 MGHDK and CDR2 SYGVNS. Between the trimmed V and J ends, which lost 3 bases and 6 bases, there was a span of 15 bases. CDR3 sequence (DNA): TGTGCCAGCAGTGATCCGGGGACACCCGGCGAGCAGTACTTC. It encodes CASSDPGTPGEQYF.